This T cell receptor beta chain comes out of a study of cytomegalovirus exposure and HLA in healthy donors. Regarding donors, all were healthy bone marrow donors. The PCR contained 60 Vbeta and 13 Jbeta primers. Here immunoSEQ multiplex PCR was the method, and the copy in TCRdb shows in-frame clones only, minus some. This sample carries more than 100,000 clones, roughly 80% of them seen once, and the ten largest clones take over 2%. This clone was seen a single time. This clonotype originated in a man under 40 in good health and CMV-seronegative. Sequenced input: PBMCs.

This CDR3 reads CASSEVGGGFAFF. Here the CDR3 DNA reads TGTGCCAGCAGTGAAGTGGGGGGGGGATTTGCTTTCTTT. This chain uses TRBV25-1 with TRBJ1-1, with D tentatively TRBD1 (5 bases). The CDR3 has 13 residues. Trimming shortened V by 2 bases and J by 11 bases, and 15 bases separated the two germline ends. CDR1 MGHDK and CDR2 SYGVNS come from the germline V gene.